Here is one T cell receptor beta chain with its context. What it binds is unknown. Generated by immunoSEQ multiplex PCR, the TCRdb table keeps only in-frame clones and is missing some. Among around 44,000 clones listed, 65% to 85% were seen once. These data come from a study of a mutant IDH1 vaccine in newly diagnosed glioma. Overall study context: The treated population exhibited a male proportion of approximately 62%, a female proportion of approximately 38%, and a mean age of about 40 years.

Time point: week 35, safety follow-up. A 20-mer mutant IDH1 peptide at 300 ug was injected subcutaneously with topical imiquimod. Donors had new IDH1-mutant astrocytomas of WHO grade 3 or 4 (ATRX-lost). Regarding the study as a whole: Pseudoprogression seemed unlinked to shifts in top peripheral T cell clonotypes.

Per germline, CDR1 SNHLY and CDR2 FYNNEI. The CDR3 is 13 residues long. After removal of 4 bases from V and 2 bases from J, the junction contained 1 base not matched to a gene. The chain recombines TRBV2 with TRBJ1-2; 7 bases fit TRBD1. This clonotype was obtained from a man between 40 and 49 years old with glioma. The sequencing used PBMCs, collected from a glioma patient whose treatment included an IDH1 peptide vaccine. The CDR3 nucleotides read TGTGCCAGCAGTGGACAGGGAAACTATGGCTACACCTTC. It translates to CASSGQGNYGYTF.